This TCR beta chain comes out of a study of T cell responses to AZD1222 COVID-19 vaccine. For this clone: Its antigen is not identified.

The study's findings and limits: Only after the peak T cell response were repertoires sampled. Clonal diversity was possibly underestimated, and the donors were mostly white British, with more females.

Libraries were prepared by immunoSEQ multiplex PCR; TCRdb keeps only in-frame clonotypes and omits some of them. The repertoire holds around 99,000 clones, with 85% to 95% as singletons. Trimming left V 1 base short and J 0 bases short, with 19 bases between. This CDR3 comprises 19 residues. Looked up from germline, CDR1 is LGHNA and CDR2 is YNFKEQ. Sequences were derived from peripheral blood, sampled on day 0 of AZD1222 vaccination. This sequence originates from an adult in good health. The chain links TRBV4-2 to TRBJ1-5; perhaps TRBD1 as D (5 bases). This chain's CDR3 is CASSQAVGGEIYSNQPQHF. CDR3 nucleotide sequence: TGTGCCAGCAGCCAAGCAGTGGGGGGAGAAATATATAGCAATCAGCCCCAGCATTTT.